This entry features one T cell receptor beta chain sequence. Its antigen is as yet unknown. This entry comes from a study of T cell repertoires in cytomegalovirus infection. The wider study: Researchers turned to recently identified HLA-C-restricted CMV epitopes as well as well-studied HLA-B-restricted ones. Matching HLA type, along with CMV infection, was indicated by public TCR beta signatures.

Germline V lookup: CDR1 MGHRA, CDR2 YSYEKL. The CDR3 length is 18 residues. V shed 1 base, J shed 3 bases, and the junction held 11 bases outside the gene matches. TCRdb recomputed calls from the reads with MiXCR, one row per CDR3 protein. The sample has 370,000 or so distinct CDR3 sequences, about 35% seen once. Study observations and caveats: The cumulative frequency of public TCR beta families identified carriers of CMV plus the relevant HLA.

The chain joins TRBV4-1 to TRBJ2-2, with TRBD2 matching over 7 bases. This TCR was recovered from a human donor in good health (CMV status not recorded). Some clones in this sample may be carry-over from other donors' samples. The source was cultured PBMCs, collected from culture after CMV antigen stimulation. The CDR3 coding sequence is TGCGCCAGCAGCCAAGGGGGTGCGGGAGAGTTGTACACCGGGGAGCTGTTTTTT. Encoded protein: CASSQGGAGELYTGELFF.